Below, 18 T cell receptor beta chains from the same sample are listed, as sequenced in a study of blood T cell repertoires in COVID-19. TCRdb keeps only in-frame clones here, not all; method: immunoSEQ multiplex PCR. The table records hundreds of thousands of clones, about 94% of them present only once. The sequenced material came from peripheral blood. The receptor set was obtained from a man aged 55 to 69 with COVID-19, enrolled during active disease.

Concerning this clone itself: This CDR3 is also generated by other DNA sequences in the sample. V and J are TRBV5-4 and TRBJ2-7; D gene ambiguous. This CDR3 has 11 residues. The germline V and J ends were trimmed by 1 base and 6 bases, with 5 bases remaining between them. Germline-derived CDR1 and CDR2 are SGHNT and YYREEE (reference sequence). CDR3 loop: CASSLRGEQYF. Written as DNA, the CDR3 is TGTGCCAGCAGCTTGAGAGGCGAGCAGTACTTC.

Written as DNA, the CDR3 is TGTGCCAACAGGGACAGAGTCACCGGGGAGCTGTTTTTT. Residues: CANRDRVTGELFF. The V call is TRBV28, the J call TRBJ2-2; 7 bases map to TRBD1. CDR1 and CDR2 from the germline V gene are MDHEN and SYDVKM. This CDR3 is 13 amino acids long. The V segment lost 10 bases and the J segment 4 bases; nucleotides outside the gene matches: 6.

The chain carries TRBV19 and TRBJ1-5; TRBD1 might be the D (5 bases). The CDR3 spans 16 residues. V was trimmed by 7 bases and J by 2 bases, leaving 18 bases between them. The germline gives CDR1 LNHDA, CDR2 SQIVND (reference sequence). The CDR3 bases are TGTGCCAGTATGGCAGTGGGGGGTTATGGCAATCAGCCCCAGCATTTT. Encoded protein: CASMAVGGYGNQPQHF.

This chain connects TRBV29-1 to TRBJ2-3; TRBD2 agrees at 8 bases. With 7 bases clipped from V and 1 base from J, the junction kept 10 bases outside the gene matches. This CDR3 has 15 residues. Germline lookup yields CDR1 SQVTM and CDR2 ANQGSEA. The DNA for the CDR3 is TGCAGCGCCAAACCGCCCGGGGGGGGCACAGATACGCAGTATTTT. It codes for CSAKPPGGGTDTQYF.

The chain recombines TRBV15 with TRBJ1-6; D is undetermined. The CDR3 is made up of 13 amino acids. Trimming took off 1 base at V and 9 bases at J, with 7 bases between the two ends. CDR1 and CDR2 (germline): LNHNV, YYDKDF (reference sequence). Written as DNA, the CDR3 is TGTGCCACCAGCAGAGGGGCGAGTTCACCCCTCCACTTT. It translates to CATSRGASSPLHF.

The chain links TRBV6-5 to TRBJ2-7, with unresolved D. With 3 bases removed from V and 4 bases from J, the gap between germline ends came to 10 bases. The CDR3 contains 13 residues. Germline V lookup: CDR1 MNHEY, CDR2 SVGAGI. The CDR3 sequence: CASSYVGVYEQYF. The CDR3 DNA sequence: TGTGCCAGCAGTTATGTAGGAGTTTACGAGCAGTACTTC.

The chain has TRBV7-2 and TRBJ2-2; a possible D gene is TRBD2 (6 bases). Germline assignment: CDR1 SGHTA and CDR2 FQGNSA. V was cut by 7 bases and J by 4 bases, with 16 bases left in between. The CDR3 covers 15 residues. The CDR3 sequence is CASTYRGYSTGELFF. The CDR3 nucleotides read TGTGCCAGCACCTACCGGGGGTACTCCACCGGGGAGCTGTTTTTT. The whole variable domain, filled in from reference TRBV7-2 and TRBJ2-2, reads GAGVSQSPSNKVTEKGKDVELRCDPISGHTALYWYRQSLGQGLEFLIYFQGNSAPDKSGLPSDRFSAERTGGSVSTLTIQRTQQEDSAVYLCASTYRGYSTGELFFGEGSRLTVL.

V usage is TRBV6-2 or TRBV6-3 and J usage is TRBJ1-2; 10 bases agree with TRBD1. The CDR3 sequence is 17 residues long. Losses at the gene ends were 6 bases for V and 2 bases for J; bases not matched to a gene: 12. Looked up from germline, CDR1 is MNHEY and CDR2 is SVGEGT. CDR3 protein: CASSDQGTGASNYGYTF. In nucleotides, the CDR3 is TGTGCCAGCAGCGACCAAGGGACAGGGGCGTCGAACTATGGCTACACCTTC.

The chain combines TRBV12-3 or TRBV12-4 with TRBJ1-2; the match to TRBD1 covers 7 bases. The CDR3 extends over 12 amino acids. V trimming: 5 bases; J trimming: 4 bases; junction bases outside the gene matches: 1. CDR3 in DNA: TGTGCCAGCAGTCGGACAGGCTATGGCTACACCTTC. Protein product: CASSRTGYGYTF.

V usage is TRBV1 and J usage is TRBJ2-7; the D call of TRBD2 is as the table states it, not checked on the DNA. TRBV1 is shown as a pseudogene. This CDR3 is 15 amino acids long. CDR3 sequence: CTSRSRDSYTYEQYF. CDR3 nucleotides: TGCACCAGCAGGTCACGGGACTCATATACCTACGAGCAGTACTTC.

The chain has TRBV6-5 and TRBJ1-5, with TRBD1 identical over 7 bases. Unmatched junction bases numbered 7, after V lost 7 bases and J lost 4 bases. The CDR3 loop spans 14 amino acids. Germline assignment: CDR1 MNHEY and CDR2 SVGAGI. The CDR3 protein is CASIIGQANQPQHF. CDR3 DNA: TGTGCCAGCATAATCGGACAGGCAAATCAGCCCCAGCATTTT.

The V and J genes are TRBV29-1 and TRBJ1-5, with 8 nucleotides matching TRBD1. CDR1 and CDR2 from the germline V gene are SQVTM and ANQGSEA. The trim removed 0 bases at V and 4 bases at J, leaving 11 bases unmatched. The CDR3 contains 17 residues. The CDR3 DNA is TGCAGCGTTGAAGATGAGCCAGGGGGCTTGAAAAATCAGCCCCAGCATTTT. The encoded protein is CSVEDEPGGLKNQPQHF.

V is TRBV19 and J is TRBJ2-3; 7 bases map to TRBD1. This CDR3 spans 15 amino acids. V lost 5 bases and J lost 4; bases outside the gene matches: 9. The V gene's germline CDR1 is LNHDA and CDR2 SQIVND (reference sequence). CDR3 DNA sequence: TGTGCCAGTAGTCGGACAGGCAGGTTTCCAGATACGCAGTATTTT. Translated, it gives CASSRTGRFPDTQYF.

Details on this clone: An end of the junction does not agree with germline; a read error may underlie this. The chain recombines TRBV28 with TRBJ1-5, with 8 bases that match TRBD1. Germline values: CDR1 MDHEN, CDR2 SYDVKM. The CDR3 has 15 residues. This CDR3 is CASSRRTGSSQPQHF. The CDR3 coding sequence is TGTGCCAGCAGTCGAAGGACAGGGAGCAGTCAGCCCCAGCATTTT.

The rearrangement uses TRBV9 and TRBJ2-3, with 12 positions matching TRBD1. The CDR3 runs 17 residues. Germline V gives CDR1 SGDLS, CDR2 YYNGEE. V shed 0 bases, J shed 7 bases, and the junction held 9 bases outside the gene matches. Here the CDR3 DNA reads TGTGCCAGCAGCGTAGGCCCCGGGACAGGGGGCGCGTATACGCAGTATTTT. Residues: CASSVGPGTGGAYTQYF.

This rearrangement joins TRBV5-1 to TRBJ1-2; 7 bases line up with TRBD1. The CDR3 covers 14 residues. The germline V gene has CDR1 SGHRS and CDR2 YFSETQ. The junction had 6 bases not matched to a gene; V was cut back by 0 bases and J by 7 bases. CDR3 coding DNA: TGCGCCAGCAGCTTGGATCCGGCAGGGGGTGGCTACACCTTC. It codes for CASSLDPAGGGYTF.

This CDR3 reads CASSIVTPHREQYF. The CDR3 coding sequence is TGTGCCAGCAGCATTGTAACCCCGCACAGGGAGCAGTACTTC. V is TRBV7-2 and J is TRBJ2-7, with D perhaps matching TRBD1 (5 bases). This CDR3 is 14 amino acids long. The V end lost 5 bases, the J end lost 7 bases, and 18 bases lay between the germline ends. CDR1 SGHTA and CDR2 FQGNSA come from the germline V gene.

The genes are TRBV6-5 and TRBJ1-4, with D unclear. V lost 6 bases to trimming and J lost 0 bases, with 8 bases between them. CDR3 length: 14 amino acids. CDR1 is MNHEY, CDR2 SVGAGI, per germline. This CDR3 is CASSEQPTNEKLFF. DNA of the CDR3: TGTGCCAGCAGCGAGCAACCAACTAATGAAAAACTGTTTTTT.